Below are 2 T cell receptor beta chains sequenced from a single sample in a study of identical twins. TCRdb re-called the 5' RACE reads with MiXCR, one entry per CDR3 protein. The table has approximately 700,000 distinct CDR3 sequences, around 6.1% seen once. The sample comprised naive T cells sorted from blood. The receptors stem from a young man in good health.

The chain couples TRBV6-4 to TRBJ2-1, with D possibly called TRBD1 or TRBD2 (5 bases each). V lost 6 bases, J lost 0 bases, and 12 bases lay in between. This CDR3 contains 15 residues. Germline loops: CDR1 MRHNA, CDR2 SNTAGT. CDR3 nucleotides: TGTGCCAGCAGCCGGGACCCAGCCTCCTACAATGAGCAGTTCTTC. It yields the protein CASSRDPASYNEQFF.

This clonotype has at least ten counts. This rearrangement joins TRBV12-3 or TRBV12-4 to TRBJ2-6; D may be TRBD1 (6 bases). The V and J ends lost 5 bases and 2 bases respectively, with 16 bases between them. The CDR3 sequence is 17 residues long. The CDR3 sequence is CASSQSGVGTGANVLTF. CDR3 in DNA: TGTGCCAGCAGTCAATCAGGGGTTGGAACTGGGGCCAACGTCCTGACTTTC.